The TCR beta chain described here comes from a study of blood T cell repertoires in COVID-19. For the study at large: Acute and convalescent COVID-19 specimens originated in the United States, Italy and Spain. PBMCs, B-cell-depleted T cells, or T cells were the source of the cDNA or gDNA that made up the material.

In the authors' methods: How many nucleated cells were present was estimated from reference gene primer amplification. The repertoire was sequenced with immunoSEQ multiplex PCR; TCRdb's copy has only in-frame clones and lacks some. Clone size and V and J calls were adopted from that table, with D and trimming inferred from the DNA. The data contain around 170,000 clones, less than 85% of them seen just once; the ten biggest clones take up about 3%. There are 15 residues in the CDR3. The V gene's germline CDR1 is LGHDT and CDR2 YNNKEL (reference sequence). The V and J ends lost 0 bases and 1 base, in that order; junction bases with no gene match: 1.

The chain uses TRBV3-1 (or the pseudogene TRBV3-2) and TRBJ1-1; 8 bases line up with TRBD1. This clonotype was sampled from an elderly woman with acute or convalescent COVID-19. The specimen sequenced was peripheral blood. The CDR3 DNA reads TGTGCCAGCAGCCAAGAGGACAGGGCGAACACTGAAGCTTTCTTT. It specifies CASSQEDRANTEAFF.